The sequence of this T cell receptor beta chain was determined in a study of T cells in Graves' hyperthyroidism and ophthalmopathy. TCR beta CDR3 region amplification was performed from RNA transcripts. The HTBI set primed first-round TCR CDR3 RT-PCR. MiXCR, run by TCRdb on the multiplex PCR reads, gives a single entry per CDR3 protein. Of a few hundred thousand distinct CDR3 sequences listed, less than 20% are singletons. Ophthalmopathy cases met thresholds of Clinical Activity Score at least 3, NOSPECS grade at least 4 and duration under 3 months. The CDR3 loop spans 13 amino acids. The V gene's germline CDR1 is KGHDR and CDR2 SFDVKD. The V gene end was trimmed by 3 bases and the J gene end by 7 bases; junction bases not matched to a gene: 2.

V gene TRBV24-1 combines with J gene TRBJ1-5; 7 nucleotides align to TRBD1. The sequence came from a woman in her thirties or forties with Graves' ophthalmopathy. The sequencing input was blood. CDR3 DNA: TGTGCCACCAGTGATCCACAGGGGCAGCCCCAGCATTTT. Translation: CATSDPQGQPQHF.